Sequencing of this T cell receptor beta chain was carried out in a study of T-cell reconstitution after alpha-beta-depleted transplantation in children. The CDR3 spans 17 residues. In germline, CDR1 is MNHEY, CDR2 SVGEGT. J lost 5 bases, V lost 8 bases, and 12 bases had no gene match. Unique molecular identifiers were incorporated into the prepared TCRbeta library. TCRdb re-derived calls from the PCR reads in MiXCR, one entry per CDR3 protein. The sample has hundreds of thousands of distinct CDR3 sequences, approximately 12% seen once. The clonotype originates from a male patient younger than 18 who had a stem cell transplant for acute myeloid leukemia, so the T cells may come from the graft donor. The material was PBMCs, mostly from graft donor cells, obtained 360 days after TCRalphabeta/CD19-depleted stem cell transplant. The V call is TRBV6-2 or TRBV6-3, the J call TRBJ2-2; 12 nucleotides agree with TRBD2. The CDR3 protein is CASFGTSGPKGTGELFF. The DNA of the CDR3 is TGTGCCAGCTTCGGGACTAGCGGGCCTAAGGGAACCGGGGAGCTGTTTTTT.